The 28 T cell receptor beta chains below come from one sample, sequenced in a study of shared clonotypes between healthy human individuals. Selected positively for CCR7 and CD45RO-negative, naive CD8 cells excluded terminally differentiated effector memory CD45RA+ cells. TCRdb keeps only in-frame clones here, not all; method: immunoSEQ multiplex PCR. The sample lists roughly 550,000 clones; just under 97% were seen once. The sample comprised naive CD8+ T cells sorted from blood. Source of these receptors: a woman aged 25-40 years in good health.

Points on this clone: The same CDR3 is also encoded by other DNA sequences in this sample. The chain carries TRBV27 and TRBJ2-2; a possible D gene is TRBD2 (5 bases). Trimming left V 5 bases short and J 0 bases short, with 13 bases between. This CDR3 is built from 16 residues. CDR1 and CDR2 (germline): MNHEY, SMNVEV (reference sequence). The CDR3 region has the DNA TGTGCCAGCAGTCTTGGGCCCGGGGCGAACACCGGGGAGCTGTTTTTT. Translating gives CASSLGPGANTGELFF.

This clone was seen only once. This rearrangement joins TRBV5-6 to TRBJ2-7; D gene uncertain. This CDR3 contains 14 residues. Trimming stripped 2 bases from V and 5 bases from J, with 14 bases between. CDR1 SGHDT and CDR2 YYEEEE come from the germline V gene. As DNA, the CDR3 is TGTGCCAGCAGCTTATTGTCAGTGAGCGACGAGCAGTACTTC. This translates into CASSLLSVSDEQYF.

This chain uses TRBV27 with TRBJ2-7; tentatively, D is TRBD2 (6 bases). V lost 2 bases to trimming and J lost 0 bases, with 11 bases between them. Germline V gene data show CDR1 as MNHEY and CDR2 as SMNVEV (reference sequence). The CDR3 totals 15 residues. The CDR3 coding sequence is TGTGCCAGCAGTTTAATCGGGAGTGTCTCCTACGAGCAGTACTTC. Its translation: CASSLIGSVSYEQYF.

Turning to this clone: This specimen includes other DNA sequences encoding the same CDR3. The chain carries TRBV27 and TRBJ2-5; 14 nucleotides line up with TRBD2. This CDR3 contains 16 residues. Trimming cost V 2 bases and J 5 bases; bases outside gene matches: 4. In germline, CDR1 is MNHEY, CDR2 SMNVEV (reference sequence). The CDR3 loop reads CASSLGTSGSRETQYF. The CDR3 DNA is TGTGCCAGCAGTTTAGGGACTAGCGGGAGTCGGGAGACCCAGTACTTC.

The J gene is TRBJ2-1, the V gene TRBV7-9; D is uncertain. The ends were cut back, 4 bases at V and 7 bases at J, with 5 bases in the middle. Germline V CDR1 and CDR2: SEHNR, FQNEAQ (reference sequence). The length of the CDR3 is 11 residues. CDR3 region: CASSYLNEQFF. The CDR3 DNA sequence: TGTGCCAGCAGCTACCTAAATGAGCAGTTCTTC.

The CDR3 loop is CAWTAGGAGAGDTQYF. As DNA, the CDR3 is TGTGCCTGGACCGCGGGAGGAGCGGGAGCGGGAGATACGCAGTATTTT. The chain joins TRBV30 to TRBJ2-3, with 8 nucleotides matching TRBD2. The CDR3 runs 16 residues. V was clipped by 4 bases and J by 5 bases; unmatched bases: 14. Germline CDR1 and CDR2: GTSNPN and SVGIG (reference sequence).

The chain joins TRBV27 to TRBJ2-1; the D gene could be TRBD1 or TRBD2 (5 bases each). The CDR3 is made up of 16 amino acids. CDR1 MNHEY and CDR2 SMNVEV come from the germline V gene (reference sequence). V lost 0 bases and J 4 bases, leaving 13 bases between the germline ends. CDR3 sequence reads: CASSLSDWDPYNEQFF. CDR3 DNA: TGTGCCAGCAGTTTATCAGATTGGGACCCTTACAATGAGCAGTTCTTC.

The chain is built from TRBV5-6 and TRBJ2-7; D gene uncertain. The germline CDR1 and CDR2 sequences are SGHDT and YYEEEE. The CDR3 runs to 13 residues. The germline V and J ends were trimmed by 3 bases and 4 bases, with 11 bases remaining between them. CDR3 sequence (DNA): TGTGCCAGCAGCTCAGATCTATCGTACGAGCAGTACTTC. This sequence encodes CASSSDLSYEQYF.

This clone was seen a handful of times. CDR3 region: CASSLGPGYTF. The CDR3 coding sequence is TGTGCCAGCAGCTTGGGGCCTGGCTACACCTTC. The chain carries TRBV5-4 and TRBJ1-2, with D unclear. There are 11 residues in the CDR3. The germline gives CDR1 SGHNT, CDR2 YYREEE (reference sequence). Trimming shortened V by 0 bases and J by 7 bases, and 4 bases separated the two germline ends. Filled out from reference TRBV5-4 and TRBJ1-2, the complete variable domain reads ETGVTQSPTHLIKTRGQQVTLRCSSQSGHNTVSWYQQALGQGPQFIFQYYREEENGRGNFPPRFSGLQFPNYSSELNVNALELDDSALYLCASSLGPGYTFGSGTRLTVV.

The rearrangement uses TRBV4-1 and TRBJ1-5, with D uncertain. V was shortened by 0 bases and J by 3 bases, with 9 bases between the two germline ends. Germline V CDR1 and CDR2: MGHRA, YSYEKL. CDR3 length: 15 residues. The CDR3 sequence is CASSQEAPSNQPQHF. CDR3 nucleotide sequence: TGCGCCAGCAGCCAAGAGGCACCCTCCAATCAGCCCCAGCATTTT.

This clone was recorded only once. The rearrangement joins TRBV6-5 to TRBJ2-7; no definite D call. The CDR3 has 14 amino acids. V lost 6 bases and J lost 0, with 12 bases in between. The germline V gene encodes CDR1 MNHEY and CDR2 SVGAGI. The CDR3 bases are TGTGCCAGCAGCGACCGTGAAGGCTCCTACGAGCAGTACTTC. Its translation is CASSDREGSYEQYF.

In its sample, this clone was seen a few times. The chain recombines TRBV2 with TRBJ2-7, with 8 bases aligning to TRBD1. Trimming removed 6 bases from V and 2 bases from J; junction bases left unmatched: 6. The CDR3 has 14 residues. The germline CDR1 and CDR2 sequences are SNHLY and FYNNEI. This chain's CDR3 is CASSSGQGTYEQYF. DNA of the CDR3: TGTGCCAGCAGCTCCGGACAGGGAACCTACGAGCAGTACTTC.

The chain recombines TRBV29-1 with TRBJ2-1; 12 positions agree with TRBD2. The CDR3 runs 19 residues. Germline V gene lookup returns CDR1 SQVTM and CDR2 ANQGSEA. Germline trimming cut 3 bases from V and 9 bases from J; bases unmatched to any gene: 21. CDR3 protein: CSVEWASGRATRLLGEQFF. In DNA, the CDR3 is TGCAGCGTTGAGTGGGCTAGCGGGAGGGCCACTCGACTGTTGGGTGAGCAGTTCTTC.

V usage is TRBV11-2 and J usage is TRBJ2-1, with 11 bases that match TRBD2. CDR3 length equals 15 residues. Germline V CDR1 and CDR2: SGHAT, FQNNGV. The junction had 8 bases not matched to a gene; V was cut back by 4 bases and J by 9 bases. CDR3 residues: CASSSLGLAGGEQFF. CDR3 bases: TGTGCCAGCAGCTCCCTCGGCCTAGCGGGGGGTGAGCAGTTCTTC.

The genes are TRBV12-2 and TRBJ2-7; TRBD2 reflects the table's D call only, with no check against the DNA. TRBV12-2 is listed as a pseudogene. The CDR3 runs to 15 residues. In DNA, the CDR3 is TGTGCAAGTCGCTTAGAACTAGCCTATTCCTACGAGCAGTACTTC. This sequence encodes CASRLELAYSYEQYF.

Concerning this clone itself: The same CDR3 is also encoded by other DNA sequences in this sample. V gene TRBV9 combines with J gene TRBJ2-7; 9 bases line up with TRBD1. Germline V lookup: CDR1 SGDLS, CDR2 YYNGEE. The ends lost 1 base at V and 3 bases at J; junction bases unmatched: 2. The CDR3 runs 14 residues. CDR3 sequence reads: CASSVSDRGYEQYF. CDR3 bases: TGTGCCAGCAGCGTATCGGACAGGGGCTACGAGCAGTACTTC. Complete variable domain (other parts from reference TRBV9 and TRBJ2-7): DSGVTQTPKHLITATGQRVTLRCSPRSGDLSVYWYQQSLDQGLQFLIQYYNGEERAKGNILERFSAQQFPDLHSELNLSSLELGDSALYFCASSVSDRGYEQYFGPGTRLTVT.

This chain uses TRBV27 with TRBJ2-1, with no clear D. Trimming left V 2 bases short and J 5 bases short, with 7 bases between. Per germline, CDR1 MNHEY and CDR2 SMNVEV (reference sequence). The CDR3 contains 13 residues. In DNA, the CDR3 is TGTGCCAGCAGTTTAAACGCAAACAATGAGCAGTTCTTC. Its translation: CASSLNANNEQFF.

This sequence joins TRBV6-5 and TRBJ2-7, with TRBD1 identical over 8 bases. Germline V CDR1 and CDR2: MNHEY, SVGAGI. The CDR3 is 15 residues long. The V segment lost 3 bases and the J segment 7 bases; nucleotides outside the gene matches: 11. CDR3 amino acids: CASSYFSGGLGEQYF. CDR3 nucleotide sequence: TGTGCCAGCAGTTATTTTTCAGGGGGCCTTGGAGAGCAGTACTTC.

This chain joins TRBV5-8 and TRBJ2-2, with 8 positions matching TRBD2. Germline CDR1 SGHTS, CDR2 YDEGEE. CDR3 length: 16 residues. With V trimmed by 2 bases and J by 2 bases, 5 bases remained unmatched. The CDR3 region is CASSFRSGANTGELFF. The CDR3 coding sequence is TGTGCCAGCAGCTTTCGTAGCGGGGCAAACACCGGGGAGCTGTTTTTT.

The chain carries TRBV5-4 and TRBJ2-7; D is uncertain. With 4 bases removed from V and 3 bases from J, the gap between germline ends came to 11 bases. The CDR3 is made up of 13 amino acids. Germline V gene data show CDR1 as SGHNT and CDR2 as YYREEE (reference sequence). CDR3 in amino acids: CASSPSTNYEQYF. DNA for the CDR3: TGTGCCAGCAGCCCATCCACGAACTACGAGCAGTACTTC.

This rearrangement joins TRBV9 to TRBJ1-3; TRBD1 is a possible D gene (6 bases). The germline gives CDR1 SGDLS, CDR2 YYNGEE. CDR3 length: 14 residues. Trimming left V 3 bases short and J 4 bases short, with 11 bases between. CDR3 DNA: TGTGCCAGCAGCGCTAACAGGGCGGGAAACACCATATATTTT. This codes for CASSANRAGNTIYF.

V gene TRBV4-1 combines with J gene TRBJ2-1, with 9 nucleotides matching TRBD2. Germline CDR1 MGHRA, CDR2 YSYEKL. The CDR3 length is 15 residues. The J segment lost 5 bases and the V segment lost 3 bases, leaving 5 bases of the junction unmatched. The CDR3 bases are TGCGCCAGCAGCCAGGTACTAGCGGGCAACAATGAGCAGTTCTTC. Protein product: CASSQVLAGNNEQFF.

The rearrangement links TRBV18 to TRBJ1-2, with 11 bases matching TRBD1. CDR3 length: 15 residues. Germline V gene data show CDR1 as KGHSH and CDR2 as LQKENI. The trim removed 5 bases at V and 0 bases at J, leaving 2 bases unmatched. This chain's CDR3 is CASSRGQGANYGYTF. The CDR3 nucleotides are TGTGCCAGCTCAAGGGGACAGGGGGCTAACTATGGCTACACCTTC.

This chain connects TRBV7-9 to TRBJ1-1, with TRBD1 as a possible D gene (5 bases). The germline V and J ends were trimmed by 0 bases and 6 bases, with 17 bases remaining between them. This CDR3 spans 16 amino acids. CDR1 SEHNR and CDR2 FQNEAQ come from the germline V gene (reference sequence). The CDR3 is CASSLAGAGKVAEAFF. Written as DNA, the CDR3 is TGTGCCAGCAGCTTAGCGGGAGCAGGGAAGGTGGCTGAAGCTTTCTTT.

This rearrangement joins TRBV27 to TRBJ1-2; D is possibly TRBD1 (6 bases). In germline, CDR1 is MNHEY, CDR2 SMNVEV (reference sequence). V was shortened by 3 bases and J by 1 base, with 12 bases between the two germline ends. The CDR3 covers 15 residues. CDR3 loop: CASSFGGGLNYGYTF. In nucleotides, the CDR3 is TGTGCCAGCAGTTTCGGGGGCGGACTTAACTATGGCTACACCTTC.

The chain couples TRBV28 to TRBJ1-2; 11 bases agree with TRBD1. The CDR3 consists of 16 residues. Germline assignment: CDR1 MDHEN and CDR2 SYDVKM. Unmatched junction bases numbered 9, after V lost 2 bases and J lost 7 bases. The CDR3 DNA reads TGTGCCAGCAGTTTACCCTTCTCGGGGACAGGGGGTGGCTACACCTTC. Protein product: CASSLPFSGTGGGYTF.

The CDR3 sequence is CSVGFSPTLSYEQYF. DNA for the CDR3: TGCAGCGTTGGGTTTAGCCCCACACTATCCTACGAGCAGTACTTC. The chain recombines TRBV29-1 with TRBJ2-5; no definite D call. With the DNA end fitting TRBJ2-7 better, the J assignment may be wrong. Germline V gene sequence: CDR1 SQVTM, CDR2 ANQGSEA. The CDR3 length is 15 residues.

This chain connects TRBV9 to TRBJ1-2; TRBD1 is a possible D gene (5 bases). Trimming stripped 3 bases from V and 4 bases from J, with 22 bases between. This CDR3 spans 17 amino acids. The germline CDR1 and CDR2 sequences are SGDLS and YYNGEE. The CDR3 sequence is CASSGLAFGGRGYGYTF. The CDR3 DNA sequence: TGTGCCAGCAGCGGATTGGCGTTTGGAGGGAGGGGCTATGGCTACACCTTC. Full variable domain (missing parts from reference TRBV9 and TRBJ1-2): DSGVTQTPKHLITATGQRVTLRCSPRSGDLSVYWYQQSLDQGLQFLIQYYNGEERAKGNILERFSAQQFPDLHSELNLSSLELGDSALYFCASSGLAFGGRGYGYTFGSGTRLTVV.